The subject of this entry is one T cell receptor beta chain. This sample was included in a study of T-cell reconstitution after alpha-beta-depleted transplantation in children. The CDR3 has 17 amino acids. Germline CDR1 reads SGDLS; CDR2 reads YYNGEE. The trim removed 2 bases at V and 4 bases at J, leaving 13 bases unmatched. Unique molecular identifiers were incorporated when the TCRbeta library was constructed. From the PCR reads, TCRdb called clonotypes with MiXCR, one entry per CDR3 protein. The sample yields 400,000 to 500,000 distinct CDR3 sequences, around 9.9% seen once. The J gene is TRBJ2-3, the V gene TRBV9; the match to TRBD2 covers 7 bases. This TCR came from a human donor who donated a stem cell graft to a child with acute myeloid leukemia. Sequencing used PBMCs from the stem cell graft donor, obtained from the stem cell graft. The DNA of the CDR3 is TGTGCCAGCAGCGTGTCAATGGGGGGAGGGCGCCCAGATACGCAGTATTTT. Translated, it gives CASSVSMGGGRPDTQYF.